This TCR beta chain was recovered during a study of CD8+ T cells in alopecia areata. Study summary: A regimen of oral tofacitinib, 5 to 10 mg twice daily, was given to treated patients. The drug, tofacitinib, lasted 6 to 18 months, followed by 6 months off drug.

This CDR3 contains 13 residues. V lost 7 bases, J lost 4 bases, and 14 bases lay in between. Per germline, CDR1 LNHDA and CDR2 SQIVND (reference sequence). RNA extraction was followed by reverse transcription into cDNA, which acted as the sequencing template. TCRdb keeps only in-frame clones here, not all; method: immunoSEQ multiplex PCR. This repertoire shows hundreds of thousands of clones, 50% to 65% found once; its top ten account for over 0.4%. This sequence joins TRBV19 and TRBJ2-7, with a tentative D call TRBD1 (6 bases). This clonotype originated in a human donor with alopecia areata. The sample was CD4+ T cells sorted from blood, taken at week 0. The CDR3, as DNA: TGTGCCAGTAATCCGGGACAAACATACGAGCAGTACTTC. Translation gives CASNPGQTYEQYF. Full variable domain (remainder filled in from reference TRBV19 and TRBJ2-7): DGGITQSPKYLFRKEGQNVTLSCEQNLNHDAMYWYRQDPGQGLRLIYYSQIVNDFQKGDIAEGYSVSREKKESFPLTVTSAQKNPTAFYLCASNPGQTYEQYFGPGTRLTVT.